The present TCR beta chain was sequenced within a study of T cells in women clearing cervical HPV infection. Study-wide points: Repertoire richness, not evenness, was significantly elevated in CIN3+ cases versus controls. It is unknown whether associations predate infection; no effector/memory or HPV-specific sorting.

The germline CDR1 and CDR2 sequences are MNHEY and SMNVEV (reference sequence). This CDR3 has 15 residues. V lost 4 bases and J lost 4, with 15 bases in between. The data were produced by immunoSEQ multiplex PCR, yet TCRdb's version contains in-frame clones alone and is incomplete. The data show under 50,000 clones, and the top ten clones hold 0.95% to 1%. About this clone: Antigen: not known. The CDR3 end is not reached by the read, which stops 3 residues before it; the germline J gene fills it in.

The chain links TRBV27 to TRBJ2-3; weak D call: TRBD1 (5 bases). The sequenced sample was blood buffy coat. The receptor was isolated from a woman aged 18 to 75 with a cervical HPV16 infection that either progressed to CIN3+ or cleared (not recorded which). The sequenced part of the CDR3 DNA is TGTGCCAGCAGTTCCCTGTGGGGCTCTGCAGATACG. Translation gives CASSSLWGSADT. The full CDR3 is CASSSLWGSADTQYF.